The 7 T cell receptor beta chains below come from one sample, sequenced in a study of regulatory T cells in long-lasting Graves disease. Construction of the TCR beta libraries employed iRepertoire HTBI primers in conjunction with Arm-PCR of CDR3 regions. One entry per CDR3 protein results from TCRdb running MiXCR on the multiplex PCR reads. This sample has 450,000 or so distinct CDR3 sequences; less than 25% occur once, and the top ten carry under 9%. The sample's time point: persistent/refractory GD, antithyroid drugs over 5 years with positive TRAb. Extracted PBMC RNA gave rise to the TCR library. The sample here was peripheral blood mononuclear cells (PBMCs), taken when the disease was refractory, from a patient treated with antithyroid drugs. Source of these receptors: a female donor with Graves disease.

This chain uses TRBV19 with TRBJ1-2, with D maybe TRBD1 (6 bases). The CDR3 covers 15 residues. Germline CDR1 and CDR2: LNHDA and SQIVND (reference sequence). V dropped 7 bases and J dropped 0 bases, with 15 bases sitting between them. CDR3: CASNTGGHTNYGYTF. CDR3 bases: TGTGCCAGTAACACGGGGGGCCACACTAACTATGGCTACACCTTC.

This clonotype turned up a few times. V usage is TRBV25-1 and J usage is TRBJ1-2; no definite D call. Trimming cost V 2 bases and J 2 bases, with 6 bases left between them. CDR1 and CDR2 (germline): MGHDK, SYGVNS. The CDR3 is made up of 13 amino acids. CDR3 protein: CASSEVINYGYTF. As DNA, the CDR3 is TGTGCCAGCAGTGAAGTAATAAACTATGGCTACACCTTC.

This clonotype was detected many times. V gene TRBV7-9 combines with J gene TRBJ2-5, with D possibly called TRBD1 or TRBD2 (5 bases each). V was trimmed by 0 bases and J by 2 bases, leaving 16 bases between them. The CDR3 loop spans 17 amino acids. CDR1 is SEHNR, CDR2 FQNEAQ, per germline (reference sequence). Written as DNA, the CDR3 is TGTGCCAGCAGCTTAGCGCTGGGGGACGGATTACAAGAGACCCAGTACTTC. This translates into CASSLALGDGLQETQYF.

This chain links TRBV2 with TRBJ1-3, with 10 bases that match TRBD1. The CDR3 covers 16 residues. Trimming took 3 bases from V and 4 from J; bases not matched to a gene: 6. Germline loops: CDR1 SNHLY, CDR2 FYNNEI. CDR3 nucleotide sequence: TGTGCCAGCAGTGATCGGGACAGGGGAACGGGAAACACCATATATTTT. Encoded protein: CASSDRDRGTGNTIYF.

This clonotype has a handful of counts. V and J are TRBV6-5 and TRBJ2-7, with unresolved D. The germline V gene encodes CDR1 MNHEY and CDR2 SVGAGI. The CDR3 spans 15 residues. Trimming shortened V by 2 bases and J by 3 bases, and 14 bases separated the two germline ends. Here the CDR3 reads CASSYTTIGDYEQYF. Here the CDR3 DNA reads TGTGCCAGCAGTTACACCACAATTGGGGACTACGAGCAGTACTTC.

The CDR3 DNA reads as TGCGCCAGCACTCAGCCCAGGGTAGGGCAGTCTGGGGCCAACGTCCTGACTTTC. This sequence encodes CASTQPRVGQSGANVLTF. The chain employs TRBV5-1 and TRBJ2-6; a possible D gene is TRBD1 (5 bases). The V gene lost 6 bases and the J gene lost 1 base, with 20 bases spanning the gap. This CDR3 comprises 18 residues. Germline lookup yields CDR1 SGHRS and CDR2 YFSETQ.

This clonotype appeared many times. The chain couples TRBV7-9 to TRBJ2-5; D perhaps matches TRBD2 (6 bases). Per germline, CDR1 SEHNR and CDR2 FQNEAQ (reference sequence). The CDR3 runs 16 residues. The V end was cut by 5 bases, the J end by 1 base, with 17 bases between. CDR3 sequence reads: CASSPQQVAAQETQYF. In nucleotides, the CDR3 is TGTGCCAGCAGCCCCCAGCAGGTAGCGGCCCAAGAGACCCAGTACTTC.